This TCR beta chain appears in the sequencing data of a study of glioma-infiltrating T cells. The V gene lost 5 bases and the J gene lost 3 bases, with 13 bases spanning the gap. CDR3 length: 14 residues. The germline CDR1 and CDR2 sequences are LGHDT and YNNKEL (reference sequence). Study-wide findings and caveats: Non-neoplastic patients had below-expected tissue-blood divergence, while all gliomas exceeded expectation. CDR3 overlap between tissue and blood was very small.

This clonotype has ten or more counts. Its antigen remains unknown. Using RNA template, CDR3s of TCR alpha and beta were amplified with iRepertoire arm-PCR. TCRdb passed the multiplex PCR reads through MiXCR, listing each CDR3 protein once. This sample carries 110,000 or so distinct CDR3 sequences, 25% to 30% of them seen once, and the ten largest clones take about 30%. The TCR was taken from a human donor with low-grade glioma or glioblastoma, undergoing nonglioma brain surgery, or in good health (not recorded which). V is TRBV3-1 and J is TRBJ1-2; D not resolved. The sample consisted of glioma tissue, nonneoplastic brain tissue, or PBMCs (not recorded which). The CDR3 loop is CASSSPSEDYGYTF. CDR3 nucleotides: TGTGCCAGCAGCTCCCCCTCGGAGGACTATGGCTACACCTTC.